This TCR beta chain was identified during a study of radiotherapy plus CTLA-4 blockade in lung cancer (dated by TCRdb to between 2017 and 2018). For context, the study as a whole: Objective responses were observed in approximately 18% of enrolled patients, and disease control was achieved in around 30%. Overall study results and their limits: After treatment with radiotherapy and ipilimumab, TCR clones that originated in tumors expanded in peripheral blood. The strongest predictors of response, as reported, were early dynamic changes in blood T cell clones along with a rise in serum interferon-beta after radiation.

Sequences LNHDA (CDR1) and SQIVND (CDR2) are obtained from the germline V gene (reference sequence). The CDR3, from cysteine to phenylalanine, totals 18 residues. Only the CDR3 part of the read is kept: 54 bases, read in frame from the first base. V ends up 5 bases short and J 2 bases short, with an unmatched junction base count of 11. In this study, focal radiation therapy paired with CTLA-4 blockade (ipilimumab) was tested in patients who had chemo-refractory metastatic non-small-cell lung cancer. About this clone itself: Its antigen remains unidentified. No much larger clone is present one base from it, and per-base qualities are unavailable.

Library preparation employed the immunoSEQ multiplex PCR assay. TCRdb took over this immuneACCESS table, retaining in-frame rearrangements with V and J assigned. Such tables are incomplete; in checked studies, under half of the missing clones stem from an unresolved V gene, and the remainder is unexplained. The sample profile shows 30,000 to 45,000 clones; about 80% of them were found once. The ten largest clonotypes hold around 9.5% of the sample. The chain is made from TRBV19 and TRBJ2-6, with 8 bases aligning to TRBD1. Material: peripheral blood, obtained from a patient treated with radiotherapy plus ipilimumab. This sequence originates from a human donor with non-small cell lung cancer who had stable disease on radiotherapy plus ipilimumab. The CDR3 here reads CASSHFRDRGAGANVLTF. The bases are TGTGCCAGTAGTCACTTCCGCGACAGGGGCGCTGGGGCCAACGTCCTGACTTTC.